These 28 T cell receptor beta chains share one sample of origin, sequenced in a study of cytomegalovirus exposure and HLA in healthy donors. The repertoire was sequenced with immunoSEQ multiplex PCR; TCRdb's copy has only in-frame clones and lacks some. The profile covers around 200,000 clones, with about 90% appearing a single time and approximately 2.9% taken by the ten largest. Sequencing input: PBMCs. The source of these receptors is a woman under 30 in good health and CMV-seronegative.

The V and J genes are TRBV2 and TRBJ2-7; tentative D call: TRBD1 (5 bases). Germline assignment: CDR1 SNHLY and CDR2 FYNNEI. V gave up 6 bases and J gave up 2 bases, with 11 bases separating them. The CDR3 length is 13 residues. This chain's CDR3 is CASRGPLPYEQYF. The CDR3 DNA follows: TGTGCCAGCAGGGGGCCCTTACCCTACGAGCAGTACTTC. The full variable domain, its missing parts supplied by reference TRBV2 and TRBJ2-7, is EPEVTQTPSHQVTQMGQEVILRCVPISNHLYFYWYRQILGQKVEFLVSFYNNEISEKSEIFDDQFSVERPDGSNFTLKIRSTKLEDSAMYFCASRGPLPYEQYFGPGTRLTVT.

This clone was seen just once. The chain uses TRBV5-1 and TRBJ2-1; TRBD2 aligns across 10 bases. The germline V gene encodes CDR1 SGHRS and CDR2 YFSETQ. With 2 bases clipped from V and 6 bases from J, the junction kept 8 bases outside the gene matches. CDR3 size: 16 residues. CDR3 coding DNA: TGCGCCAGCAGCTTAGCGGGAGGGCGCGGGGGCAATGAGCAGTTCTTC. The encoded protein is CASSLAGGRGGNEQFF.

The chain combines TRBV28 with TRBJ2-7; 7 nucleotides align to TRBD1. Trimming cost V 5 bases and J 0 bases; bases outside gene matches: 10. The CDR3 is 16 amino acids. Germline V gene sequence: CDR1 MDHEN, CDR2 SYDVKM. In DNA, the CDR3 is TGTGCCAGCAGTCCTAGGACAGGACCAAGCTCCTACGAGCAGTACTTC. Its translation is CASSPRTGPSSYEQYF.

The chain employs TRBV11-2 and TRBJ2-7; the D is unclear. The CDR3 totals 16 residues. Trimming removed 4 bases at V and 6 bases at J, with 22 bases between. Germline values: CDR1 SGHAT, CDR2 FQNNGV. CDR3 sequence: CASSSDLTTHLFEQYF. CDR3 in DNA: TGTGCCAGCAGCTCAGACCTGACAACTCACCTTTTCGAGCAGTACTTC.

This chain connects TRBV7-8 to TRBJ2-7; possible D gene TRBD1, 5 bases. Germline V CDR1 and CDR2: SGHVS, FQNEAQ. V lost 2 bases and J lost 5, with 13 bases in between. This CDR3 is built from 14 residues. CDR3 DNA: TGTGCCAGCAGCTTATCCGCAGGGTGGAACGAGCAGTACTTC. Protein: CASSLSAGWNEQYF.

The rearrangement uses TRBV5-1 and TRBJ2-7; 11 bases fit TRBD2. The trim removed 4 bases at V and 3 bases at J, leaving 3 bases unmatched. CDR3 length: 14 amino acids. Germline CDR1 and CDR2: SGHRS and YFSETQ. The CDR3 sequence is CASSTTSGDYEQYF. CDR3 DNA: TGCGCCAGCAGCACGACTAGCGGGGACTACGAGCAGTACTTC.

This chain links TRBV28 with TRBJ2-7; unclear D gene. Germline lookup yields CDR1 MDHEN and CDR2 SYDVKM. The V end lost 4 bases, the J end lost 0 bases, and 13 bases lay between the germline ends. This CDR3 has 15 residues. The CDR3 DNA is TGTGCCAGCAGTTCCTTAGCTCAGAGCTCCTACGAGCAGTACTTC. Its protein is CASSSLAQSSYEQYF. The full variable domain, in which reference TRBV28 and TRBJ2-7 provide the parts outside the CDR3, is DVKVTQSSRYLVKRTGEKVFLECVQDMDHENMFWYRQDPGLGLRLIYFSYDVKMKEKGDIPEGYSVSREKKERFSLILESASTNQTSMYLCASSSLAQSSYEQYFGPGTRLTVT.

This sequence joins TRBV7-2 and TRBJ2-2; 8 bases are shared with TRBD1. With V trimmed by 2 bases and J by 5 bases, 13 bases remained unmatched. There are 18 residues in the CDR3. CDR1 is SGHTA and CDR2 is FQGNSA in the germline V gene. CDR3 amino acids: CASSLRPGAGGTTGELFF. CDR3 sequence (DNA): TGTGCCAGCAGCTTACGTCCGGGGGCAGGGGGCACGACCGGGGAGCTGTTTTTT.

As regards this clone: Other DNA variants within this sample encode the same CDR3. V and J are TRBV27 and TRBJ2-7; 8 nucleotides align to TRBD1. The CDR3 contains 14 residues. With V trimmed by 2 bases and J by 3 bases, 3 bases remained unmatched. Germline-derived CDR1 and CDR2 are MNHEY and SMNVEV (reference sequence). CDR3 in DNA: TGTGCCAGCAGTTTAAGCACAGGGGGCTACGAGCAGTACTTC. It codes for CASSLSTGGYEQYF.

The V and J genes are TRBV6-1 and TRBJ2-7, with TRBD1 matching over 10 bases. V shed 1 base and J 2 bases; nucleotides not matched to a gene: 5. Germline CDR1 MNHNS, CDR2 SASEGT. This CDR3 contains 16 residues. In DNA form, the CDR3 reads TGTGCCAGCAGTGAAGAAGATGGGACAGGGGCCTACGAGCAGTACTTC. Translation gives CASSEEDGTGAYEQYF.

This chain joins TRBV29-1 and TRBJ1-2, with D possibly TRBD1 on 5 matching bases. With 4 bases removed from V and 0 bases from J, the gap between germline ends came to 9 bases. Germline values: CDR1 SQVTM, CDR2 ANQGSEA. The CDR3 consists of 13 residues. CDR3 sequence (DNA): TGCAGCGTTGTGGGGGGGGCTAACTATGGCTACACCTTC. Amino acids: CSVVGGANYGYTF.

The CDR3 sequence is CASSPSGTGNNEQYF. The CDR3 DNA reads as TGTGCCAGCTCACCGTCCGGGACAGGGAACAACGAGCAGTACTTC. The chain combines TRBV18 with TRBJ2-7, with TRBD1 matching over 9 bases. Trimming removed 3 bases from V and 5 bases from J; junction bases left unmatched: 8. Germline loops: CDR1 KGHSH, CDR2 LQKENI. This CDR3 spans 15 amino acids.

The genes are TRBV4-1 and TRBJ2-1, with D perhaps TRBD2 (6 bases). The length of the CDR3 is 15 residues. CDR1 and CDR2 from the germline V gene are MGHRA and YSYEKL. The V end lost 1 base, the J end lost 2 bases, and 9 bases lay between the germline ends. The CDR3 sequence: CASSQGVAAYNEQFF. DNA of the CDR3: TGCGCCAGCAGCCAAGGGGTAGCGGCCTACAATGAGCAGTTCTTC.

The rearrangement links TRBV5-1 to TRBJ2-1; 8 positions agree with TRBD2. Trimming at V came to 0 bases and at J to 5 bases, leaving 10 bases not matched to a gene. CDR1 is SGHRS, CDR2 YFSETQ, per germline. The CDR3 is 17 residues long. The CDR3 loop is CASSLAYRLAQNNEQFF. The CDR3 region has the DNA TGCGCCAGCAGCTTGGCCTATAGACTAGCGCAAAACAATGAGCAGTTCTTC.

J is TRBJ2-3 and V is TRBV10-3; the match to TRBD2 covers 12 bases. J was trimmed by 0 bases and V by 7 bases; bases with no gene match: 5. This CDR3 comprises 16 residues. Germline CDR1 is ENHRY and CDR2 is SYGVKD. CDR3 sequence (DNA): TGTGCCATCACTCAGACTAGCGGGGGTAGCACAGATACGCAGTATTTT. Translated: CAITQTSGGSTDTQYF.

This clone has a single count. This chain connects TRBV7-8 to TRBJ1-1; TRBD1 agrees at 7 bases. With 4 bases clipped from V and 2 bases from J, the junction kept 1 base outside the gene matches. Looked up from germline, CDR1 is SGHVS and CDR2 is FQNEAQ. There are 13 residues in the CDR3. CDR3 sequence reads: CASSWDSNTEAFF. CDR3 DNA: TGTGCCAGCAGCTGGGACAGTAACACTGAAGCTTTCTTT.

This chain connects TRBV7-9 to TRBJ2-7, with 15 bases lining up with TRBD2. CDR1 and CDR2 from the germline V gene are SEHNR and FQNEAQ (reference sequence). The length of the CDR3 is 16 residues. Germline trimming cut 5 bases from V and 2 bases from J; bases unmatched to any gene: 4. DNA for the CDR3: TGTGCCAGCAGCCCGCGGACTAGCGGGGGGGCCTACGAGCAGTACTTC. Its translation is CASSPRTSGGAYEQYF.

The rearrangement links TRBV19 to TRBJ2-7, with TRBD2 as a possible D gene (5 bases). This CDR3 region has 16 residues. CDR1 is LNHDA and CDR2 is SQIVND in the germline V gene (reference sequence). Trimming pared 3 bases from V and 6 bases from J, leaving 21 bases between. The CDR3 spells CASSILLSIHRGEQYF. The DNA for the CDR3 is TGTGCCAGTAGTATTTTGTTGTCCATACATCGGGGCGAGCAGTACTTC.

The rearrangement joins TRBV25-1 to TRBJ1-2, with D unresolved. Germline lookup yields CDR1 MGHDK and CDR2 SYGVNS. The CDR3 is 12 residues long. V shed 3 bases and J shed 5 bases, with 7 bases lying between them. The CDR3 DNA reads TGTGCCAGCAGTGATCCGGGGTATGGCTACACCTTC. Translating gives CASSDPGYGYTF.

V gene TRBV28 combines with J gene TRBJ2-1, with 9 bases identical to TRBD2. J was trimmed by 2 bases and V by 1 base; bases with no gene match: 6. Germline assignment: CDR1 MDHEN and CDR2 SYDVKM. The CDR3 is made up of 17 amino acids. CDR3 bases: TGTGCCAGCAGTTTATATGGGGGCGGGAGGGCCTACAATGAGCAGTTCTTC. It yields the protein CASSLYGGGRAYNEQFF.

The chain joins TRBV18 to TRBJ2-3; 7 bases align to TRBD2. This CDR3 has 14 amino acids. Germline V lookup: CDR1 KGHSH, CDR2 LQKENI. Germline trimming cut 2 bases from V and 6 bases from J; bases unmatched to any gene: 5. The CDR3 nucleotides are TGTGCCAGCTCACCAAGGCGGGAGATGGATACGCAGTATTTT. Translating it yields CASSPRREMDTQYF.

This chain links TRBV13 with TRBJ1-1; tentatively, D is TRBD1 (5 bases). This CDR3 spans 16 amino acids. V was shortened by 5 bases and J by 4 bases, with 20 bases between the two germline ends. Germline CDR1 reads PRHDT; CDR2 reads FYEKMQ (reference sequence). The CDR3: CASSPGSGNGGTEAFF. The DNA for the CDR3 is TGTGCCAGCAGCCCGGGGTCAGGGAACGGGGGCACTGAAGCTTTCTTT.

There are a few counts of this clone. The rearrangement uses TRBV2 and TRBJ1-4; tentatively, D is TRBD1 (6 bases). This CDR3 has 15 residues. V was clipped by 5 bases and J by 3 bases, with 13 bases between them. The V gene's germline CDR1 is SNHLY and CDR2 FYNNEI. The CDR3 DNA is TGTGCCAGCAGTAAACAGGGAGTAGCTAATGAAAAACTGTTTTTT. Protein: CASSKQGVANEKLFF. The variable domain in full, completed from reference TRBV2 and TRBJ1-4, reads EPEVTQTPSHQVTQMGQEVILRCVPISNHLYFYWYRQILGQKVEFLVSFYNNEISEKSEIFDDQFSVERPDGSNFTLKIRSTKLEDSAMYFCASSKQGVANEKLFFGSGTQLSVL.

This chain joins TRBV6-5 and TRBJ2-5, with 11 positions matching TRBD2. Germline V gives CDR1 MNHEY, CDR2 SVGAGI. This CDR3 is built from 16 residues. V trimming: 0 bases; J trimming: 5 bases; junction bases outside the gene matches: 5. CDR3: CASSYSNSGRGETQYF. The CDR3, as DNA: TGTGCCAGCAGTTACTCGAATAGCGGGAGGGGTGAGACCCAGTACTTC.

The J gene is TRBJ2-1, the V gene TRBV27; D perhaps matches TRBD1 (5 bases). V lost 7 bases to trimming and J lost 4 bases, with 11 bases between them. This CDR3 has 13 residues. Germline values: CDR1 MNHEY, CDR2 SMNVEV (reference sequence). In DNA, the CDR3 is TGTGCCAGCACAGGGTCCCTTTACAATGAGCAGTTCTTC. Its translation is CASTGSLYNEQFF.

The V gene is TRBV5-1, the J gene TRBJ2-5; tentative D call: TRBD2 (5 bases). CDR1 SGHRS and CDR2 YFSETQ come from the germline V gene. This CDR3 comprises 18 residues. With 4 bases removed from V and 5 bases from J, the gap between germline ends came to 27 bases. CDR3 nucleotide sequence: TGCGCCAGCAGCCTTCTAGGACGTACCGGGATGACGGGGGAGACCCAGTACTTC. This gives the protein CASSLLGRTGMTGETQYF.

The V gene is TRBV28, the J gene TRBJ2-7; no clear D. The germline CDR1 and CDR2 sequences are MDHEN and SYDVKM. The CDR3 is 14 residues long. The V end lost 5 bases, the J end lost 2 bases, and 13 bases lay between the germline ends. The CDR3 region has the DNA TGTGCCAGCAGTCCGCTCCGACGGGCCTACGAGCAGTACTTC. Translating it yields CASSPLRRAYEQYF.

The CDR3 bases are TGTGCCAGTAGTTTGGACAGCCCCTACGAGCAGTACTTC. Its protein product is CASSLDSPYEQYF. The chain joins TRBV19 to TRBJ2-7; D perhaps matches TRBD1 (6 bases). V was trimmed by 5 bases and J by 2 bases, leaving 10 bases between them. In germline, CDR1 is LNHDA, CDR2 SQIVND (reference sequence). The CDR3 loop spans 13 amino acids.